This T cell receptor beta chain appears in the sequencing data of a study of T cells in Graves' hyperthyroidism and ophthalmopathy. Looking at the study overall: Before treatment of any kind, peripheral blood was taken at initial diagnosis.

The study defined stable Graves' hyperthyroidism as no ophthalmopathy progression within 18 months. Lactation, pregnancy, other autoimmune disease or uncontrolled infection excluded patients. This clonotype was counted a few times. From RNA transcripts, TCR beta CDR3 regions were amplified. Initially, a first-round RT-PCR of the TCR CDR3 employed the HTBI primer set. Via MiXCR, TCRdb re-called the multiplex PCR reads, giving one row per CDR3 protein. Of about 480,000 distinct CDR3 sequences listed, 14% were seen once; the top ten hold 15% to 20%. The ends were cut back, 3 bases at V and 5 bases at J, with 10 bases in the middle. This CDR3 spans 14 amino acids. The germline gives CDR1 KGHDR, CDR2 SFDVKD.

The rearrangement joins TRBV24-1 to TRBJ2-1, with D tentatively TRBD1 (5 bases). The specimen sequenced was blood. This TCR derives from a woman in her late teens or twenties with Graves' hyperthyroidism. The CDR3 loop is CATSDVTVNNEQFF. In DNA, the CDR3 is TGTGCCACCAGTGATGTGACAGTGAACAATGAGCAGTTCTTC.